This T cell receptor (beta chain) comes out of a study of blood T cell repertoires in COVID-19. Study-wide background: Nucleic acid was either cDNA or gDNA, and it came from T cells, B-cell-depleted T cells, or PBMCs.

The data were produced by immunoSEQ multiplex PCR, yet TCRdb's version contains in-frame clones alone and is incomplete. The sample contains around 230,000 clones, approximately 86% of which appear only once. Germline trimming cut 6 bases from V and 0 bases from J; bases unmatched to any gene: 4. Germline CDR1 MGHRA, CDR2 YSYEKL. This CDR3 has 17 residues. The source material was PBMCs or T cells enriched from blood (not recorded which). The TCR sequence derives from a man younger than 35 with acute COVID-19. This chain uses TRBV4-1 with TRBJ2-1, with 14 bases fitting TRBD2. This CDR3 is CASRDGTSGSSYNEQFF. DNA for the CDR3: TGCGCCAGCAGGGACGGGACTAGCGGGAGCTCCTACAATGAGCAGTTCTTC.